The 27 T cell receptor beta chains given below trace back to one sample, sequenced in a study of OX40 agonist ivuxolimab in advanced cancers. Assay used: immunoSEQ multiplex PCR; TCRdb lists only in-frame clones, some missing. Of some 14,000 clones in the sample, over 55% were seen once. The sequencing used CD4+ or CD8+ T cells sorted from blood, collected in a trial of the OX40 agonist ivuxolimab. The receptors stem from an adult with an advanced solid tumor such as melanoma, head and neck, liver or kidney cancer.

This clone was seen only a few times. The chain employs TRBV4-1 and TRBJ2-1, with D possibly TRBD2 on 6 matching bases. Deletions cut 6 bases from V and 9 bases from J, with 9 bases between. Germline assignment: CDR1 MGHRA and CDR2 YSYEKL. The CDR3 is 11 amino acids. The CDR3 loop reads CASRGGVEQFF. CDR3 in DNA: TGCGCCAGCAGGGGAGGAGTTGAGCAGTTCTTC.

The chain is built from TRBV28 and TRBJ1-2; D uncertain. Trimming stripped 7 bases from V and 4 bases from J, with 19 bases between. CDR1 is MDHEN and CDR2 is SYDVKM in the germline V gene. CDR3 length: 15 amino acids. The CDR3 here is CASILRGEARYGYTF. The DNA for the CDR3 is TGTGCCAGCATCCTTCGCGGGGAAGCTCGCTATGGCTACACCTTC.

This chain uses TRBV7-9 with TRBJ2-3; 7 bases fit TRBD2. The germline V gene encodes CDR1 SEHNR and CDR2 FQNEAQ (reference sequence). The junction had 8 bases not matched to a gene; V was cut back by 4 bases and J by 1 base. This CDR3 is built from 16 residues. CDR3 in amino acids: CASSSRDYPRTDTQYF. CDR3 coding DNA: TGTGCCAGCAGCTCGAGGGACTATCCCCGCACAGATACGCAGTATTTT.

This clone is medium-sized (0.01 to 0.1%) within its sample. The chain recombines TRBV10-2 with TRBJ2-7; 12 nucleotides match TRBD2. Germline V gene data show CDR1 as WSHSY and CDR2 as SAAADI. The CDR3 has 15 amino acids. Unmatched junction bases numbered 1, after V lost 2 bases and J lost 2 bases. CDR3 in DNA: TGCGCCAGCAGTGAGAGGACTAGCGGGGCCTACGAGCAGTACTTC. It codes for CASSERTSGAYEQYF.

The chain has TRBV15 and TRBJ2-3; TRBD2 matches at 10 bases. CDR3 length: 17 amino acids. Germline CDR1 is LNHNV and CDR2 is YYDKDF (reference sequence). V shed 1 base, J shed 4 bases, and the junction held 8 bases outside the gene matches. The CDR3 coding sequence is TGTGCCACCAGCAGAGGATACGGGACTAGCGTCGCAGATACGCAGTATTTT. Translation: CATSRGYGTSVADTQYF. Looking up the rest from reference TRBV15 and TRBJ2-3 gives the full variable domain: DAMVIQNPRYQVTQFGKPVTLSCSQTLNHNVMYWYQQKSSQAPKLLFHYYDKDFNNEADTPDNFQSRRPNTSFCFLDIRSPGLGDTAMYLCATSRGYGTSVADTQYFGPGTRLTVL.

The chain combines TRBV6-1 with TRBJ1-5; no reliable D call. Germline loops: CDR1 MNHNS, CDR2 SASEGT. V lost 3 bases, J lost 6 bases, and 18 bases lay in between. The CDR3 runs to 16 residues. CDR3: CASSERLRPSSQPQHF. In DNA, the CDR3 is TGTGCCAGCAGTGAGCGCCTACGGCCGTCAAGTCAGCCCCAGCATTTT.

The chain combines TRBV27 with TRBJ2-7, with D unclear. V lost 6 bases to trimming and J lost 0 bases, with 12 bases between them. The germline gives CDR1 MNHEY, CDR2 SMNVEV (reference sequence). The CDR3 spans 14 residues. CDR3 protein: CASSSWRSSYEQYF. CDR3 nucleotides: TGTGCCAGCAGCTCTTGGCGTTCCTCCTACGAGCAGTACTTC.

On this clone itself: One junction end does not reproduce the germline sequence, and a read error may be involved. The rearrangement joins TRBV11-2 to TRBJ2-2; D possibly uses TRBD1 or TRBD2 (5 bases each). The length of the CDR3 is 18 residues. Germline V lookup: CDR1 SGHAT, CDR2 FQNNGV. CDR3 sequence: CAGSPLLSWGMNTGELFF. In nucleotides, the CDR3 is TGTGCCGGCAGCCCCCTTCTATCGTGGGGGATGAACACCGGGGAGCTGTTTTTT.

CDR3 region: CASSAYRGPEETQYF. CDR3 sequence (DNA): TGTGCCAGCAGCGCCTACAGGGGGCCAGAAGAGACCCAGTACTTC. The chain couples TRBV7-9 to TRBJ2-5; 9 bases map to TRBD1. CDR1 is SEHNR and CDR2 is FQNEAQ in the germline V gene (reference sequence). The CDR3 contains 15 residues. Trimming cost V 5 bases and J 3 bases; bases outside gene matches: 7.

The V call is TRBV10-1, the J call TRBJ2-1, with 7 bases aligning to TRBD2. Germline V gene data show CDR1 as WNHNN and CDR2 as SYGVQD (reference sequence). CDR3 length: 14 amino acids. The J segment lost 2 bases and the V segment lost 3 bases, leaving 1 base of the junction unmatched. Written as DNA, the CDR3 is TGCGCCAGCAGTGATGGGGGGGCCTACAATGAGCAGTTCTTC. Protein: CASSDGGAYNEQFF.

CDR3 sequence reads: CAMQGEWGEKLFF. CDR3 nucleotide sequence: TGTGCCATGCAGGGGGAGTGGGGTGAAAAACTGTTTTTT. The J gene is TRBJ1-4, the V gene TRBV7-9, with TRBD1 identical over 7 bases. Germline loops: CDR1 SEHNR, CDR2 FQNEAQ (reference sequence). Unmatched junction bases numbered 9, after V lost 10 bases and J lost 7 bases. This CDR3 has 13 residues.

CDR3 sequence (DNA): TGTGCCAGCAGCTTCCGGGACAGGTTTGTTTACGAGCAGTACTTC. Its protein is CASSFRDRFVYEQYF. V gene TRBV14 combines with J gene TRBJ2-7; TRBD1 aligns across 8 bases. The germline V gene encodes CDR1 SGHDN and CDR2 FVKESK. The V gene end was trimmed by 5 bases and the J gene end by 4 bases; junction bases not matched to a gene: 10. This CDR3 contains 15 residues.

The CDR3 is CASSLGLFSTDTQYF. DNA for the CDR3: TGTGCCAGCAGCTTAGGATTATTTAGCACAGATACGCAGTATTTT. This rearrangement joins TRBV7-2 to TRBJ2-3; D is ambiguous. The germline CDR1 and CDR2 sequences are SGHTA and FQGNSA. Trimming stripped 1 base from V and 0 bases from J, with 8 bases between. The CDR3 totals 15 residues.

CDR3 loop: CASSANLAGGIYEQYF. The CDR3 nucleotides read TGTGCCAGCAGCGCTAACTTAGCGGGGGGTATCTACGAGCAGTACTTC. This chain uses TRBV7-9 with TRBJ2-7; 10 positions agree with TRBD2. The CDR3 totals 16 residues. Germline V gene lookup returns CDR1 SEHNR and CDR2 FQNEAQ (reference sequence). V lost 5 bases to trimming and J lost 3 bases; unmatched junction nucleotides: 10.

The chain's CDR3 is CASSIDQGSNQPQHF. In DNA form, the CDR3 reads TGTGCCAGTAGTATAGATCAGGGGAGCAATCAGCCCCAGCATTTT. This chain joins TRBV19 and TRBJ1-5, with D possibly being TRBD1 (6 bases). Germline V gene sequence: CDR1 LNHDA, CDR2 SQIVND (reference sequence). Trimming removed 0 bases from V and 1 base from J, with 7 bases in between. CDR3 length: 15 amino acids.

The chain links TRBV2 to TRBJ2-1; the match to TRBD1 covers 8 bases. This CDR3 comprises 13 residues. Germline values: CDR1 SNHLY, CDR2 FYNNEI. V trimming: 11 bases; J trimming: 4 bases; junction bases outside the gene matches: 7. As DNA, the CDR3 is TGTGCCCTTACAGGGGGAGATTACAATGAGCAGTTCTTC. Translation: CALTGGDYNEQFF.

The chain joins TRBV9 to TRBJ1-6; D unresolved. Germline V gives CDR1 SGDLS, CDR2 YYNGEE. The CDR3 runs 15 residues. The V and J ends lost 4 bases and 6 bases respectively, with 14 bases between them. CDR3 coding DNA: TGTGCCAGCAGCCCTTCGGCGGGGTCTAATTCACCCCTCCACTTT. Its protein product is CASSPSAGSNSPLHF.

The chain links TRBV19 to TRBJ2-1, with D tentatively TRBD2 (6 bases). Germline V lookup: CDR1 LNHDA, CDR2 SQIVND (reference sequence). The CDR3 spans 15 residues. The V end lost 5 bases, the J end lost 0 bases, and 11 bases lay between the germline ends. The CDR3, as DNA: TGTGCCAGTAGTTTGGGAGGCAGCTCCTACAATGAGCAGTTCTTC. Protein product: CASSLGGSSYNEQFF. The whole variable domain, remainder taken from reference TRBV19 and TRBJ2-1, is DGGITQSPKYLFRKEGQNVTLSCEQNLNHDAMYWYRQDPGQGLRLIYYSQIVNDFQKGDIAEGYSVSREKKESFPLTVTSAQKNPTAFYLCASSLGGSSYNEQFFGPGTRLTVL.

This clone occurred once. This sequence joins TRBV7-2 and TRBJ2-7, with D possibly matching TRBD1 (5 bases). Germline V CDR1 and CDR2: SGHTA, FQGNSA. V gave up 7 bases and J gave up 2 bases, with 15 bases separating them. The CDR3 consists of 14 residues. The CDR3 is CASIDSNGPYEQYF. The CDR3, as DNA: TGTGCCAGCATCGACAGCAACGGACCCTACGAGCAGTACTTC.

This clone was counted between two and nine times. The chain employs TRBV19 and TRBJ1-1; D is unclear. Germline lookup yields CDR1 LNHDA and CDR2 SQIVND (reference sequence). The CDR3 covers 13 residues. V was pared by 5 bases and J by 4 bases, with 11 bases between. DNA for the CDR3: TGTGCCAGTAGTCTAACTGCTGCCACTGAAGCTTTCTTT. Its protein product is CASSLTAATEAFF. The full variable domain, completed using reference TRBV19 and TRBJ1-1, is DGGITQSPKYLFRKEGQNVTLSCEQNLNHDAMYWYRQDPGQGLRLIYYSQIVNDFQKGDIAEGYSVSREKKESFPLTVTSAQKNPTAFYLCASSLTAATEAFFGQGTRLTVV.

The J gene is TRBJ2-7, the V gene TRBV23-1; D gene ambiguous. TRBV23-1 qualifies as an ORF whose function is uncertain. Trimming cost V 2 bases and J 1 base, with 18 bases left between them. The CDR3 extends over 17 amino acids. CDR3: CASSQSHCCAASYEQYF. Here the CDR3 DNA reads TGCGCCAGCAGTCAAAGTCATTGCTGTGCGGCGTCCTACGAGCAGTACTTC.

CDR3 DNA: TGTGCCAGCAGCCCGGGATCCTACGAGCAGTACTTC. It translates to CASSPGSYEQYF. The V and J genes are TRBV27 and TRBJ2-7; TRBD2 might be the D (5 bases). Germline values: CDR1 MNHEY, CDR2 SMNVEV (reference sequence). The V and J ends lost 6 bases and 1 base respectively, with 7 bases between them. CDR3 length: 12 amino acids.

J is TRBJ2-1 and V is TRBV5-6, with D perhaps TRBD2 (5 bases). Germline values: CDR1 SGHDT, CDR2 YYEEEE. The CDR3 covers 13 residues. Trimming removed 0 bases at V and 9 bases at J, with 10 bases between. CDR3 bases: TGTGCCAGCAGCTTGGTCCTAGCAGGTGAGCAGTTCTTC. The encoded protein is CASSLVLAGEQFF. Using reference TRBV5-6 and TRBJ2-1 for the parts outside the CDR3, the full variable domain is DAGVTQSPTHLIKTRGQQVTLRCSPKSGHDTVSWYQQALGQGPQFIFQYYEEEERQRGNFPDRFSGHQFPNYSSELNVNALLLGDSALYLCASSLVLAGEQFFGPGTRLTVL.

The chain uses TRBV27 and TRBJ2-7, with D possibly TRBD2 on 5 matching bases. CDR1 and CDR2 from the germline V gene are MNHEY and SMNVEV (reference sequence). V was pared by 11 bases and J by 4 bases, with 18 bases between. The CDR3 is 13 amino acids. In DNA form, the CDR3 reads TGTGCCGCCGCGGCGGGTGTTTCTTACGAGCAGTACTTC. It specifies CAAAAGVSYEQYF.

V and J are TRBV27 and TRBJ2-3; D is tentatively TRBD1 or TRBD2 (5 bases each). Trimming pared 6 bases from V and 2 bases from J, leaving 12 bases between. From germline, CDR1 is MNHEY and CDR2 SMNVEV (reference sequence). This CDR3 spans 14 amino acids. In nucleotides, the CDR3 is TGTGCCAGCAGCCCCCTGGGACCCACAGATACGCAGTATTTT. Its protein is CASSPLGPTDTQYF.

This clone was counted between two and nine times. This rearrangement joins TRBV4-1 to TRBJ1-4; D possibly corresponds to TRBD1 (6 bases). V was cut by 3 bases and J by 1 base, with 18 bases left in between. The CDR3 is 18 residues long. Germline CDR1 is MGHRA and CDR2 is YSYEKL. CDR3 in DNA: TGCGCCAGCAGCCACCCAAGCCAGGGGTGGGAAACTAATGAAAAACTGTTTTTT. Translating gives CASSHPSQGWETNEKLFF.

The CDR3 sequence: CAISPLLTGGVYEQYF. CDR3 coding DNA: TGTGCCATCAGTCCATTGTTGACAGGGGGCGTTTACGAGCAGTACTTC. This chain joins TRBV10-3 and TRBJ2-7; the match to TRBD1 covers 10 bases. CDR1 is ENHRY, CDR2 SYGVKD, per germline. Unmatched junction bases numbered 11, after V lost 5 bases and J lost 4 bases. There are 16 residues in the CDR3.